Below, 16 T cell receptor beta chains from the same sample are listed, as sequenced in a study of graft-versus-host responses after intestinal transplantation. Sequencing was performed with immunoSEQ multiplex PCR; in TCRdb, only in-frame clones are kept and a portion is missing. The sample lists over 100,000 clones, approximately 92% seen once, with more than 0.1% in the top ten. Their antigen targets remain unknown. Sequencing was performed on unstimulated CD4+ T cells sorted from spleen or lymph node cells, taken before intestinal transplant. Receptor source: a human donor who received an intestinal transplant.

This chain connects TRBV19 to TRBJ2-7; D gene unclear. V gave up 4 bases and J gave up 2 bases, with 12 bases separating them. The CDR3 is 14 residues long. From germline, CDR1 is LNHDA and CDR2 SQIVND (reference sequence). The CDR3 DNA reads as TGTGCCAGTAGTACCCGGACCCTGACCTACGAGCAGTACTTC. As protein: CASSTRTLTYEQYF.

V usage is TRBV28 and J usage is TRBJ2-4; no clear D gene. Per germline, CDR1 MDHEN and CDR2 SYDVKM. CDR3 length: 12 residues. Trimming shortened V by 9 bases and J by 8 bases, and 14 bases separated the two germline ends. The CDR3: CARLSFGDIQYF. The CDR3 DNA follows: TGTGCCAGACTATCTTTTGGAGACATTCAGTACTTC. The whole variable domain, remainder taken from reference TRBV28 and TRBJ2-4, is DVKVTQSSRYLVKRTGEKVFLECVQDMDHENMFWYRQDPGLGLRLIYFSYDVKMKEKGDIPEGYSVSREKKERFSLILESASTNQTSMYLCARLSFGDIQYFGAGTRLSVL.

The CDR3 coding sequence is TGCGCCAGCAGCTTGGGGGGACTAGCGGGATATCTAGACGAGCAGTACTTC. Its protein product is CASSLGGLAGYLDEQYF. The genes are TRBV5-1 and TRBJ2-7, with 13 bases fitting TRBD2. Germline values: CDR1 SGHRS, CDR2 YFSETQ. CDR3 length: 17 amino acids. Trimming cost V 0 bases and J 5 bases; bases outside gene matches: 8.

V gene TRBV28 combines with J gene TRBJ2-3, with D perhaps TRBD2 (6 bases). Germline CDR1 reads MDHEN; CDR2 reads SYDVKM. Trimming took 6 bases from V and 2 from J, leaving 9 bases between them. CDR3 length equals 13 residues. The CDR3 DNA follows: TGTGCCAGCAGCAAGGACTACACAGATACGCAGTATTTT. It translates to CASSKDYTDTQYF.

This clone was observed a single time. V usage is TRBV7-3 and J usage is TRBJ2-3; D is unclear. This CDR3 comprises 13 residues. V gave up 0 bases and J gave up 6 bases, with 7 bases separating them. Germline V CDR1 and CDR2: SGHTA, FQGTGA. The CDR3, as DNA: TGTGCCAGCAGCTTAACGTTCGGGGATACGCAGTATTTT. Translated, it gives CASSLTFGDTQYF.

The J gene is TRBJ2-3, the V gene TRBV21-1; TRBD2, the D gene given by the table, was not confirmed from the DNA. TRBV21-1 is assigned pseudogene status. The CDR3 loop spans 12 amino acids. This chain's CDR3 is CASIRETDTQYF. The CDR3, as DNA: TGTGCCAGCATCCGGGAAACAGATACGCAGTATTTT.

The table lists this clone with a count of one. V and J are TRBV6-5 and TRBJ2-3; weak D call: TRBD1 (5 bases). CDR3 size: 13 residues. Germline V lookup: CDR1 MNHEY, CDR2 SVGAGI. The germline V and J ends were trimmed by 2 bases and 9 bases, with 12 bases remaining between them. The CDR3 loop is CASSYGAGLTQYF. DNA of the CDR3: TGTGCCAGCAGTTACGGGGCAGGGCTCACGCAGTATTTT.

The CDR3 sequence: CASSPAGAVQYF. The CDR3 nucleotides read TGTGCCAGCAGCCCGGCCGGGGCGGTGCAGTACTTC. The V call is TRBV11-2, the J call TRBJ2-7; D might be TRBD1 or TRBD2, each matching 5 bases. In germline, CDR1 is SGHAT, CDR2 FQNNGV. Trimming removed 5 bases from V and 9 bases from J, with 14 bases in between. The CDR3 length is 12 residues.

The chain links TRBV29-1 to TRBJ1-2; possible D gene TRBD1, 6 bases. Germline V gene sequence: CDR1 SQVTM, CDR2 ANQGSEA. V lost 7 bases, J lost 2 bases, and 8 bases lay in between. CDR3 length: 11 residues. CDR3 protein: CSGTENYGYTF. The DNA for the CDR3 is TGCAGCGGGACAGAGAACTATGGCTACACCTTC.

J is TRBJ2-1 and V is TRBV5-4; 8 positions agree with TRBD2. Germline trimming cut 4 bases from V and 0 bases from J; bases unmatched to any gene: 6. The CDR3 has 16 amino acids. Germline V gives CDR1 SGHNT, CDR2 YYREEE (reference sequence). DNA of the CDR3: TGTGCCAGCAGCGCTGGCGGGAGGAGCTCCTACAATGAGCAGTTCTTC. It specifies CASSAGGRSSYNEQFF.

The CDR3 protein is CASSLTSGHTGELFF. The CDR3 DNA reads TGTGCCAGCAGCTTAACTAGCGGTCACACCGGGGAGCTGTTTTTT. This rearrangement joins TRBV5-4 to TRBJ2-2; 8 bases are shared with TRBD2. This CDR3 region has 15 residues. After removal of 2 bases from V and 3 bases from J, the junction contained 3 bases not matched to a gene. Germline-derived CDR1 and CDR2 are SGHNT and YYREEE (reference sequence).

Notes on this clone: The junction differs from germline at one of its ends, possibly a read error. The sample has other DNA sequences that encode this CDR3 too. The chain links TRBV27 to TRBJ1-1; perhaps TRBD1 as D (5 bases). Per the germline V gene, CDR1 is MNHEY and CDR2 is SMNVEV (reference sequence). CDR3 length equals 15 residues. CDR3 bases: TGTGCCAGCAGTTTAGAGGGCGGTTGGGGCACTGAGGCTTTCTTT. Residues: CASSLEGGWGTEAFF.

The chain joins TRBV5-1 to TRBJ2-1; unclear D gene. The CDR3 runs to 14 residues. Per the germline V gene, CDR1 is SGHRS and CDR2 is YFSETQ. V dropped 0 bases and J dropped 0 bases, with 4 bases sitting between them. CDR3 in DNA: TGCGCCAGCAGCTTGGACAGCTCCTACAATGAGCAGTTCTTC. Its protein is CASSLDSSYNEQFF.

This chain joins TRBV30 and TRBJ2-7; D might be TRBD2 (6 bases). Germline CDR1 and CDR2: GTSNPN and SVGIG (reference sequence). V lost 3 bases to trimming and J lost 2 bases, with 14 bases between them. The CDR3 has 14 residues. CDR3 DNA: TGTGCCTGGAGAACCGGGGGTTCGGCCTACGAGCAGTACTTC. Its translation: CAWRTGGSAYEQYF.

As for this clone: An end of the junction does not agree with germline; a read error may underlie this. V and J are TRBV7-9 and TRBJ1-2; D is undetermined. CDR3 length: 11 residues. The germline gives CDR1 SEHNR, CDR2 FQNEAQ (reference sequence). CDR3 sequence: CASSLELEHHF. The CDR3 DNA reads as TGTGCCAGCAGCTTAGAGCTAGAGCACCATTTC.

The rearrangement uses TRBV9 and TRBJ2-7; D might be TRBD2 (5 bases). The CDR3 is 15 residues long. The V gene lost 3 bases and the J gene lost 5 bases, with 18 bases spanning the gap. In germline, CDR1 is SGDLS, CDR2 YYNGEE. CDR3: CASSAHERGSHEQYF. CDR3 nucleotides: TGTGCCAGCAGCGCCCACGAGCGAGGGAGCCACGAGCAGTACTTC.